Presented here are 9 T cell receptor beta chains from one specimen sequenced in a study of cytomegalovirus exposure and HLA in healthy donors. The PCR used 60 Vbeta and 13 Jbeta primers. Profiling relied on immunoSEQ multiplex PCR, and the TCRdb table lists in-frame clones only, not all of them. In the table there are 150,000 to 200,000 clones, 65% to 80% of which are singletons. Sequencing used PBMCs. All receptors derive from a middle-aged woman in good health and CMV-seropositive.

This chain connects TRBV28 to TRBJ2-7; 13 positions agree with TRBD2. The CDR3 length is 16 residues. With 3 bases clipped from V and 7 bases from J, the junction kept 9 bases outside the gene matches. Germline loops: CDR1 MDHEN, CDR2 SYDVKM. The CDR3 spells CASSFISTSGGLEQYF. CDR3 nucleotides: TGTGCCAGCAGTTTTATTTCGACTAGCGGGGGGTTAGAGCAGTACTTC.

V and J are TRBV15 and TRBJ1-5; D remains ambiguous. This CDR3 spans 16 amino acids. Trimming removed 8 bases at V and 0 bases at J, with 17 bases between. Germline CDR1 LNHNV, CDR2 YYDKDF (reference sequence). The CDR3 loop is CATGRVGRLSNQPQHF. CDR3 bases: TGTGCCACCGGAAGGGTGGGGAGACTTAGCAATCAGCCCCAGCATTTT. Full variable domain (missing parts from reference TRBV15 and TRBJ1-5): DAMVIQNPRYQVTQFGKPVTLSCSQTLNHNVMYWYQQKSSQAPKLLFHYYDKDFNNEADTPDNFQSRRPNTSFCFLDIRSPGLGDTAMYLCATGRVGRLSNQPQHFGDGTRLSIL.

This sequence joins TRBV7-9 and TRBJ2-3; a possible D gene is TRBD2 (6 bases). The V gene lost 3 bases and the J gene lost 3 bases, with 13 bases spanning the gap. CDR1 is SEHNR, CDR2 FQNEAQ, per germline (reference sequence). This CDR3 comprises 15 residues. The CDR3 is CASSFLVRGTDTQYF. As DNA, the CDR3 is TGTGCCAGCAGCTTCCTTGTCCGGGGGACAGATACGCAGTATTTT.

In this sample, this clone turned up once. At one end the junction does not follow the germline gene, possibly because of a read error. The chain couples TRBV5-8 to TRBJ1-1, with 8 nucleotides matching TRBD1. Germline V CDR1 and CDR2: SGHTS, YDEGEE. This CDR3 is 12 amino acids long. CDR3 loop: CASSSGQGEPFF. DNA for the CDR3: TGTGCCAGCAGCTCTGGACAGGGTGAACCTTTCTTT.

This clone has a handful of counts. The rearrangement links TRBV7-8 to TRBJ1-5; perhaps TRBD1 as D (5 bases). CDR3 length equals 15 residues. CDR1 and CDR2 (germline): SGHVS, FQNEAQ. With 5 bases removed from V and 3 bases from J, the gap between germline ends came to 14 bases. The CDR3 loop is CASSGFRGINQPQHF. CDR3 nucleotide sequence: TGTGCCAGCAGCGGATTTCGGGGGATCAATCAGCCCCAGCATTTT.

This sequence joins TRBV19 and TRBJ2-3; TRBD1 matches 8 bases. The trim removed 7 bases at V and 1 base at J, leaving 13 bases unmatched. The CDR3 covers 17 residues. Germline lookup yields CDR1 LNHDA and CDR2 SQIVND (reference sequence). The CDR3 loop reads CASTSGQGPGGTDTQYF. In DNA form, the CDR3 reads TGTGCCAGTACCTCAGGACAGGGCCCCGGAGGCACAGATACGCAGTATTTT.

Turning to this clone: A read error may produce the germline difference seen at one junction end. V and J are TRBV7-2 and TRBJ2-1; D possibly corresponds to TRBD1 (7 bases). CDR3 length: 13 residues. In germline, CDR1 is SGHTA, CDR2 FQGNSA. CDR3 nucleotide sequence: TGTGCCAGCAGCGCGCTGGGGCAGGGGGGTTGGATCTTC. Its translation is CASSALGQGGWIF.

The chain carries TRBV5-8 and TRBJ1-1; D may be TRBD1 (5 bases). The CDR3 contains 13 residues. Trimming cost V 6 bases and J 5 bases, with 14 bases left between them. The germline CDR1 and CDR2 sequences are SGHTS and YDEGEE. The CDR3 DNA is TGTGCCAGCAAGAGACTAGGGGCGACTGAAGCTTTCTTT. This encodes CASKRLGATEAFF.

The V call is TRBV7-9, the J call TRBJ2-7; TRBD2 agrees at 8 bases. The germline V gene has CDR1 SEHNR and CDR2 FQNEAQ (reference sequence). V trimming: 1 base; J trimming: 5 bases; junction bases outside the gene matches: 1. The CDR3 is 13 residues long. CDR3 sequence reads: CASSLGGRNEQYF. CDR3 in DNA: TGTGCCAGCAGCTTAGGCGGGAGGAACGAGCAGTACTTC.